Listed below are T cell receptor beta chains from one sample, sequenced in a study of blood T cells in healthy people across ages. TCRdb re-called the 5' RACE reads with MiXCR, one entry per CDR3 protein. The repertoire includes around 670,000 distinct CDR3 sequences, 25% to 35% of them detected once, and less than 20% sits in the top ten. The specimen sequenced was blood. The receptors shown here come from a woman of 80 years or more in good health. CDR3s include the opening cysteine and the closing phenylalanine or tryptophan. Each record gives: V gene, D gene, clone size, J gene, CDR3 DNA, CDR3 protein. A D gene is named only where the DNA matches it firmly. Some rows mark clone size as missing; the rest say once, few, many or name a class of expanded clone.

TRBV5-1	.	.	TRBJ1-1	TGCGCCAGCAGCTTGGTGCGGAGTTCGAACACTGAAGCTTTCTTT	CASSLVRSSNTEAFF
TRBV28	TRBD2	many	TRBJ2-7	TGTGCCAGCAGTACCCTAGCGGGGGGGTCCTACGAGCAGTACTTC	CASSTLAGGSYEQYF
TRBV7-2	.	once	TRBJ2-5	TGTGCCAGCAGCTTAGAGAACAGGAGGCGAGAGACCCAGTACTTC	CASSLENRRRETQYF
TRBV20-1	TRBD2	.	TRBJ2-1	TGCAGTGCTAGTCAGACTAGCGATCACTATGAGCAGTTCTTC	CSASQTSDHYEQFF
TRBV7-2	TRBD1	many	TRBJ2-3	TGTGCCAGCAGCTTAGAGGGGGACAGGGCCTCATTGGTGACAGATACGCAGTATTTT	CASSLEGDRASLVTDTQYF
TRBV10-3	.	many	TRBJ2-5	TGTGCCATCAGTGTAGGTGGAAGGCAAGAGACCCAGTACTTC	CAISVGGRQETQYF
TRBV5-1	.	.	TRBJ2-5	TGCGCCAGCAGCTTGGGTAGAAAAGAGACCCAGTACTTC	CASSLGRKETQYF
TRBV29-1	TRBD1	many	TRBJ2-3	TGCAGCCAGGAAACAGGGGGCACAGATACGCAGTATTTT	CSQETGGTDTQYF
TRBV7-8	.	.	TRBJ2-6	TGTGCCAGCAGCTTATTGGGAGGACGCCTAAGTGACTCTGGGGCCAACGTCCGGACTTTC	CASSLLGGRLSDSGANVRTF
TRBV20-1	.	many	TRBJ2-3	TGCAGTGCCACAGATCCACGGTCCCCCACAGATACGCAGTATTTT	CSATDPRSPTDTQYF
TRBV2	.	.	TRBJ1-5	TGTGCCAGCAGTGAAGAGTCGGTGACCCCCAGGCATTTT	CASSEESVTPRHF
TRBV20-1	.	many	TRBJ2-7	TGCAGTGCAGACAAAACGAACGAGCAGTACTTC	CSADKTNEQYF
TRBV6-1	TRBD2	.	TRBJ2-7	TGTGCCAGCAGTGAGTGGGTAGCGGGGCAGGGCGAGCAGTACTTC	CASSEWVAGQGEQYF
TRBV10-3	.	many	TRBJ2-1	TGTGCCATCAGTGTAGGGAATGAGCAGTTCTTC	CAISVGNEQFF
TRBV20-1	.	many	TRBJ2-7	TGCAGTGCTAGAGATCTGGCCGGGACCGCCACTTACGAGCAGTACTTC	CSARDLAGTATYEQYF
TRBV19	.	few	TRBJ1-2	TGTGCCAGTAAACGGGAGGTTCCCTATGGCTACACCTTC	CASKREVPYGYTF